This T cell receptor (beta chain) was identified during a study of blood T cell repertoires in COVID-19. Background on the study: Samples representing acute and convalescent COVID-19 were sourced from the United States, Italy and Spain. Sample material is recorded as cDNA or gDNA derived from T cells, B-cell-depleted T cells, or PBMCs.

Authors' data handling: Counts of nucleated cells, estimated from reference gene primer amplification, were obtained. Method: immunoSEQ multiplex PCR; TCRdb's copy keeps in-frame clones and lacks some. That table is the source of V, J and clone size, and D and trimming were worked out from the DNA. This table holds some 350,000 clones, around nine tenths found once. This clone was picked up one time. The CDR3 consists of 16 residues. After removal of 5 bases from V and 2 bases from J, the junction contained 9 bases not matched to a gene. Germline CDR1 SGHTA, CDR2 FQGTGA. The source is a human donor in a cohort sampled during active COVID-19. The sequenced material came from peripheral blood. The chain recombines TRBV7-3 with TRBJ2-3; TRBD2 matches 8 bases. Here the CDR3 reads CASSPNGGRNTDTQYF. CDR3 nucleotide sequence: TGTGCCAGCAGCCCCAATGGCGGGAGGAACACAGATACGCAGTATTTT.